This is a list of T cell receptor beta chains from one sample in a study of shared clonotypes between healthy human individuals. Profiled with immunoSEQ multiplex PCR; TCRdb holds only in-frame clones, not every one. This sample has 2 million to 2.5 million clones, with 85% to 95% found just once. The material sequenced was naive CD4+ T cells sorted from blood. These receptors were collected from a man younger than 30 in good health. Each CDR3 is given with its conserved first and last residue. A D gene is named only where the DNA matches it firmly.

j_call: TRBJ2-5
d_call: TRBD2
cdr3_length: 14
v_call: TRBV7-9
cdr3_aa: CASSSGGAGETQYF

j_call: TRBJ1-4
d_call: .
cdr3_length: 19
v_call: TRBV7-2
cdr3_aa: CASSLSGTSYRKRDEKLFF

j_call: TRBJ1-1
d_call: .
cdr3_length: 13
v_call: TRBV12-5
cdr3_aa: CASGLLVNTEAFF

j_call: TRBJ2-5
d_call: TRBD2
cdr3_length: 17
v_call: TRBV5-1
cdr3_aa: CASSTGGTSGRGETQYF

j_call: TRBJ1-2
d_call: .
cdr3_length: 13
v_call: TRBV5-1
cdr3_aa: CASSLASQYGYTF

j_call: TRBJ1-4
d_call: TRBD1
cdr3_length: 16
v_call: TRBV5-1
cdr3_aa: CASSGEGQGAYEKLFF

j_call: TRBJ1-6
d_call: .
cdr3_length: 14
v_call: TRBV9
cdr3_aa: CASSVRDANSPLHF

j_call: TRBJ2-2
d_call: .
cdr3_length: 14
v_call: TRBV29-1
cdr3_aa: CSVGSWDPTGELFF

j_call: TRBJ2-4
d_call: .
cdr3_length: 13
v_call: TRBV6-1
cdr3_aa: CASSEWQGTIQYF

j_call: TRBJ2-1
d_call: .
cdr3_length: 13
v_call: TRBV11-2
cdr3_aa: CASSLGSFNEQFF

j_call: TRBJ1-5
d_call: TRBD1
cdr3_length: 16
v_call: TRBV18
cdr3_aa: CASSQSGTDSNQPQHF